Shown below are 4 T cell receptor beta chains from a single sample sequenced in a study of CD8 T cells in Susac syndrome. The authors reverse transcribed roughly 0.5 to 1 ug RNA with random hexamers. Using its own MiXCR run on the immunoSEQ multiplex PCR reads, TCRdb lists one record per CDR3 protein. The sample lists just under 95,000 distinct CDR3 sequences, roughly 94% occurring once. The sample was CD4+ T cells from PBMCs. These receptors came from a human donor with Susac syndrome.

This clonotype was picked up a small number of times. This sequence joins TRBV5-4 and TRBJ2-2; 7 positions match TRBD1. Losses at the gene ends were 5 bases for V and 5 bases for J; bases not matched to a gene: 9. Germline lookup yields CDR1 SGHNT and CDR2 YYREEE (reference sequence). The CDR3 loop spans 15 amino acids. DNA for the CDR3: TGTGCCAGCAGTTCCGACAGGGCTAGGACCGGGGAGCTGTTTTTT. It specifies CASSSDRARTGELFF. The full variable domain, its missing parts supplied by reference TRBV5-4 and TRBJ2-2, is ETGVTQSPTHLIKTRGQQVTLRCSSQSGHNTVSWYQQALGQGPQFIFQYYREEENGRGNFPPRFSGLQFPNYSSELNVNALELDDSALYLCASSSDRARTGELFFGEGSRLTVL.

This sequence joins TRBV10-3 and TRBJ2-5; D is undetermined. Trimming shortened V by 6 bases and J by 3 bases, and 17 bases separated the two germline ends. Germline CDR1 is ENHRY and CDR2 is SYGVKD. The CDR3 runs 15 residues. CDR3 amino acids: CAISYGPSVEETQYF. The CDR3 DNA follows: TGTGCCATCAGCTACGGACCTTCCGTGGAAGAGACCCAGTACTTC.

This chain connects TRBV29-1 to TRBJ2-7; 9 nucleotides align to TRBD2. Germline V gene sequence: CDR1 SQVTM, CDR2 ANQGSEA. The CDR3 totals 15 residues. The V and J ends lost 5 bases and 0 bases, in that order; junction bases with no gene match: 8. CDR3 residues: CSVLKLAGTSYEQYF. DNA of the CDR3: TGCAGCGTTCTTAAGCTAGCGGGGACCTCCTACGAGCAGTACTTC.

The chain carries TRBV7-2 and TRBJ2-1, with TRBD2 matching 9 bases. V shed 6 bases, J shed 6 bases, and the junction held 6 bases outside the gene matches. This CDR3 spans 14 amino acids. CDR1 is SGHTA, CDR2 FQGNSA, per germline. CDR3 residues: CASRGGGAFNEQFF. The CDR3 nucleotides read TGTGCCAGCAGGGGCGGGGGGGCCTTCAATGAGCAGTTCTTC. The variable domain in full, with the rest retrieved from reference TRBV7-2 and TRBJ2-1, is GAGVSQSPSNKVTEKGKDVELRCDPISGHTALYWYRQSLGQGLEFLIYFQGNSAPDKSGLPSDRFSAERTGGSVSTLTIQRTQQEDSAVYLCASRGGGAFNEQFFGPGTRLTVL.